This TCR beta chain was documented in a study of T cells in Graves' hyperthyroidism and ophthalmopathy. Study in general: Prior to any treatment, at the point of initial diagnosis, peripheral blood was collected.

Authors of the study amplified TCR beta CDR3 regions from RNA transcripts. When the TCR CDR3 underwent first-round RT-PCR, the HTBI primer set was used. MiXCR, run by TCRdb on the multiplex PCR reads, gives a single entry per CDR3 protein. The sample holds about 110,000 distinct CDR3 sequences; roughly 15% are singletons and the top ten take 40% to 50%. Trimming cost V 4 bases and J 5 bases; bases outside gene matches: 6. The CDR3 is 14 amino acids. Per germline, CDR1 GTSNPN and CDR2 SVGIG (reference sequence). V is TRBV30 and J is TRBJ1-4; 8 bases align to TRBD1. The TCR originated in a woman aged 45-65 years with Graves' hyperthyroidism. Material for sequencing was blood. The CDR3 loop reads CAWMRTGSNEKLFF. The CDR3 DNA sequence: TGTGCCTGGATGAGGACAGGGTCGAATGAAAAACTGTTTTTT.